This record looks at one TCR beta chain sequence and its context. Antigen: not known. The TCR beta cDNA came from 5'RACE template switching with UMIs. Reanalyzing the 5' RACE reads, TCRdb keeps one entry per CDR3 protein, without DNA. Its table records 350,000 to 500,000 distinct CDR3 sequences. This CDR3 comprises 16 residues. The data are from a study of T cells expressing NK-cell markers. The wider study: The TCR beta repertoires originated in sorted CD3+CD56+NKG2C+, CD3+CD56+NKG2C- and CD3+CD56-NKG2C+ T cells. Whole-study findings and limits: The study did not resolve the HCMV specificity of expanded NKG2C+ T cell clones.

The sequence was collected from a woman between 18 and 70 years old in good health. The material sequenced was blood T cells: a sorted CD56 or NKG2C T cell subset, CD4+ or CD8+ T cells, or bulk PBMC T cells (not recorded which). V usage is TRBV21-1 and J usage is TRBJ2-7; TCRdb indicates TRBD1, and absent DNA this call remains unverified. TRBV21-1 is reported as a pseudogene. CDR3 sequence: CASSKVLGGISYEQYF.